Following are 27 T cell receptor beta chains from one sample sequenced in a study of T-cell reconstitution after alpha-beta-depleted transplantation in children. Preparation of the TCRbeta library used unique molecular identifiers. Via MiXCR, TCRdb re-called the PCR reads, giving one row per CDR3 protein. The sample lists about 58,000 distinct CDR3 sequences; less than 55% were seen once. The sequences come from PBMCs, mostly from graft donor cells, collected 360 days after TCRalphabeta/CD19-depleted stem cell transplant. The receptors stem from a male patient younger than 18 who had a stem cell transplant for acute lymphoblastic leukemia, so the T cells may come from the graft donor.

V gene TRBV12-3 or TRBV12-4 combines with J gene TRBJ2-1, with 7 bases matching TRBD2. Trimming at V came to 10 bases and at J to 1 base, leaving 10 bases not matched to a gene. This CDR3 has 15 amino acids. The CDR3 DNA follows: TGTGCCACCCAGGGAGGCGGGAGTTCCTACAATGAGCAGTTCTTC. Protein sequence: CATQGGGSSYNEQFF.

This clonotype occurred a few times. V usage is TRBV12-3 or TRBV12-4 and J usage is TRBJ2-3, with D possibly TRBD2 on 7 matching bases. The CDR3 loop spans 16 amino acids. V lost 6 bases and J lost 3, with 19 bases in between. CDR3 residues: CASRQGGAIRTDTQYF. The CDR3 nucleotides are TGTGCCAGCAGGCAAGGGGGGGCCATTCGGACAGATACGCAGTATTTT.

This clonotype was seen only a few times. CDR3 protein: CASSSPGGLQETQYF. The CDR3 nucleotides are TGTGCCAGCAGTTCCCCTGGTGGCCTCCAAGAGACCCAGTACTTC. The rearrangement links TRBV12-3 or TRBV12-4 to TRBJ2-5; D call uncertain. The CDR3 has 15 amino acids. The germline V and J ends were trimmed by 4 bases and 1 base, with 13 bases remaining between them.

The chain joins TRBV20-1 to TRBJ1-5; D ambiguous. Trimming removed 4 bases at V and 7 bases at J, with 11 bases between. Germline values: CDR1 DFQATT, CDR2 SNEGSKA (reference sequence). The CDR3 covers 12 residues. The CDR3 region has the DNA TGCAGTGCTAACTTCAGGAGCCAGCCCCAGCATTTT. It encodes CSANFRSQPQHF.

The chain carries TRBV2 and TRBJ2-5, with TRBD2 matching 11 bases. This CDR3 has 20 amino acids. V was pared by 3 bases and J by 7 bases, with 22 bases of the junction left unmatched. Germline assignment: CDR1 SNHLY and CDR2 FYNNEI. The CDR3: CASSDIGLAGGPTKLGTQYF. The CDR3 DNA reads TGTGCCAGCAGTGATATAGGGCTAGCGGGAGGCCCTACGAAGTTGGGGACCCAGTACTTC. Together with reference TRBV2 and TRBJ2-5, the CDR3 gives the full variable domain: EPEVTQTPSHQVTQMGQEVILRCVPISNHLYFYWYRQILGQKVEFLVSFYNNEISEKSEIFDDQFSVERPDGSNFTLKIRSTKLEDSAMYFCASSDIGLAGGPTKLGTQYFGPGTRLLVL.

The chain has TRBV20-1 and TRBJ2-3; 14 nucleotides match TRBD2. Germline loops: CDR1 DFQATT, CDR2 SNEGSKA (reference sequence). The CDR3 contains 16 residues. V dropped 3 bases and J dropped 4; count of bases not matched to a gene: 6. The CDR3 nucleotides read TGCAGTGCTAGTAGCCTGACTAGCGGGGGGGCAGATACGCAGTATTTT. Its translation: CSASSLTSGGADTQYF.

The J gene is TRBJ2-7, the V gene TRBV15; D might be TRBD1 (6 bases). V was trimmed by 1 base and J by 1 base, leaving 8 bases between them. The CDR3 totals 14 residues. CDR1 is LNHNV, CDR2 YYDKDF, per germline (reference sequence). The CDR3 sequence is CATSRAGESYEQYF. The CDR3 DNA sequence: TGTGCCACCAGCAGAGCAGGGGAATCCTACGAGCAGTACTTC.

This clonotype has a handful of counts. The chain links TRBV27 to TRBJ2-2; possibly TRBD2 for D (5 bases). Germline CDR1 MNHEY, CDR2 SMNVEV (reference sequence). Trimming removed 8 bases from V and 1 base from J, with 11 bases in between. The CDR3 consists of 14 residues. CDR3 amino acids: CASATRGNTGELFF. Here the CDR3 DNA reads TGTGCCAGCGCTACTCGGGGGAACACCGGGGAGCTGTTTTTT.

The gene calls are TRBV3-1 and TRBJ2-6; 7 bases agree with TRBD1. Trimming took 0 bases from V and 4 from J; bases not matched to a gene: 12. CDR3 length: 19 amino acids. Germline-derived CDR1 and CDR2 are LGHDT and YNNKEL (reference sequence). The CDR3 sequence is CASSQDRISTGSGANVLTF. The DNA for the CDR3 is TGTGCCAGCAGCCAAGACCGAATCTCGACAGGGTCCGGGGCCAACGTCCTGACTTTC.

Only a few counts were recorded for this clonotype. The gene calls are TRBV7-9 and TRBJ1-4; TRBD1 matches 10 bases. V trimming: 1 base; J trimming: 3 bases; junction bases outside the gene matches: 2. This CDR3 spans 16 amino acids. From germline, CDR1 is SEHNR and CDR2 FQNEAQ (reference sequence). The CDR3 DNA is TGTGCCAGCAGCTTAGGGGACAGGGGAGCTAATGAAAAACTGTTTTTT. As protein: CASSLGDRGANEKLFF.

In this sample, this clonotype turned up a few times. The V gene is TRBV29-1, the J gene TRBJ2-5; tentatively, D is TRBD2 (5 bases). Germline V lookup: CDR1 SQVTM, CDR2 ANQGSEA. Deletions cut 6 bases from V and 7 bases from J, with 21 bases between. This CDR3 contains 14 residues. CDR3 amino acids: CSVHLGPHGGTQYF. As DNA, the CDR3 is TGCAGCGTCCACCTGGGTCCCCACGGAGGGACCCAGTACTTC. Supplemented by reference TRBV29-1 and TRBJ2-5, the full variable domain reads SAVISQKPSRDICQRGTSLTIQCQVDSQVTMMFWYRQQPGQSLTLIATANQGSEATYESGFVIDKFPISRPNLTFSTLTVSNMSPEDSSIYLCSVHLGPHGGTQYFGPGTRLLVL.

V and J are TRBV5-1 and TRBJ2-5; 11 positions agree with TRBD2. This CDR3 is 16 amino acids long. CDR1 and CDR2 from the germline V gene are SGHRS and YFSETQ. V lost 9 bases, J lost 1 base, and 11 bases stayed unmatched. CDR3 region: CATAVTLAGGQETQYF. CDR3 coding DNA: TGCGCCACGGCAGTCACTCTAGCGGGGGGCCAAGAGACCCAGTACTTC. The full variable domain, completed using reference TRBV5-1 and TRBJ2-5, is KAGVTQTPRYLIKTRGQQVTLSCSPISGHRSVSWYQQTPGQGLQFLFEYFSETQRNKGNFPGRFSGRQFSNSRSEMNVSTLELGDSALYLCATAVTLAGGQETQYFGPGTRLLVL.

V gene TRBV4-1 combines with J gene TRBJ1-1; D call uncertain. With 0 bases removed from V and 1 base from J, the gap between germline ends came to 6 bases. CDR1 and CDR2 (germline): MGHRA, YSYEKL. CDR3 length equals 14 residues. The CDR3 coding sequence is TGCGCCAGCAGCCAAGATCGGACGAACACTGAAGCTTTCTTT. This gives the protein CASSQDRTNTEAFF.

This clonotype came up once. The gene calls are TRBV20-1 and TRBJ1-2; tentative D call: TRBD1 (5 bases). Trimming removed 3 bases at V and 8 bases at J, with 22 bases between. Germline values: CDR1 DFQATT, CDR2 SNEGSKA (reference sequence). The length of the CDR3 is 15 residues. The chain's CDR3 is CSASGGKESSGGYTF. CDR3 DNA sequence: TGCAGTGCTAGCGGGGGGAAGGAGTCATCGGGGGGCTACACCTTC.

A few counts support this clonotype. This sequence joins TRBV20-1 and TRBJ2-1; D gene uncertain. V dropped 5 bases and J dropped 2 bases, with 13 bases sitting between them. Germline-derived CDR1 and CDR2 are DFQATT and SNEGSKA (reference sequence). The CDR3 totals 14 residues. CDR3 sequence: CSALSPSPYNEQFF. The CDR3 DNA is TGCAGTGCTCTCAGCCCGTCTCCCTACAATGAGCAGTTCTTC.

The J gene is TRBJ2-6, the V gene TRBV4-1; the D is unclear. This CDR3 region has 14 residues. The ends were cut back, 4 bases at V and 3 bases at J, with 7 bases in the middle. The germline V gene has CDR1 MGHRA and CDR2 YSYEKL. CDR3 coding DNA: TGCGCCAGCAGCCCTAGTTATGGGGCCAACGTCCTGACTTTC. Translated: CASSPSYGANVLTF.

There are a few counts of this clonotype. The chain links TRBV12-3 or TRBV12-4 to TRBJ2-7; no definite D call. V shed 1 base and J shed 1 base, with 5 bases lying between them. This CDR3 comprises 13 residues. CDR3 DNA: TGTGCCAGCAGTTTAGGACGATCCTACGAGCAGTACTTC. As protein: CASSLGRSYEQYF.

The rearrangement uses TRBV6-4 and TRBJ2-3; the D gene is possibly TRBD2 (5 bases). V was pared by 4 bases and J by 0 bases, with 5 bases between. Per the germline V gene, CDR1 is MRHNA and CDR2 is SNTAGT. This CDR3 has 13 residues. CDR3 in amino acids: CASSGGSTDTQYF. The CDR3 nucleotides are TGTGCCAGCAGTGGCGGGAGCACAGATACGCAGTATTTT.

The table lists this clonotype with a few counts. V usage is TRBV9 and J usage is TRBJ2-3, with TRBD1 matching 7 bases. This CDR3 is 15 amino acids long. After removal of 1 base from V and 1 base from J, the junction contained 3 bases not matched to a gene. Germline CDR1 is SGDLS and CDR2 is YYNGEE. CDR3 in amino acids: CASSVRGLGTDTQYF. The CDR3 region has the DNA TGTGCCAGCAGCGTAAGGGGGCTAGGCACAGATACGCAGTATTTT.

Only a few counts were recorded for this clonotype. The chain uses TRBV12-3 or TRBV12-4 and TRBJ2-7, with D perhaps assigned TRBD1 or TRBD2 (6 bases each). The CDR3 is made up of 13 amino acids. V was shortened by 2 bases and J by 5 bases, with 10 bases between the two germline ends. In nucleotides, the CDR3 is TGTGCCAGCAGTTTAAAGGGGGGTAACGAGCAGTACTTC. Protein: CASSLKGGNEQYF.

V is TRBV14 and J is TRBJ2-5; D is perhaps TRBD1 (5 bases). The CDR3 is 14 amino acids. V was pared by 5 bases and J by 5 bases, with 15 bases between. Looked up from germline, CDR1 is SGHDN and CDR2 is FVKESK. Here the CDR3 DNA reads TGTGCCAGCAGCTCGCGGACAAATGGGGAGACCCAGTACTTC. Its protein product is CASSSRTNGETQYF.

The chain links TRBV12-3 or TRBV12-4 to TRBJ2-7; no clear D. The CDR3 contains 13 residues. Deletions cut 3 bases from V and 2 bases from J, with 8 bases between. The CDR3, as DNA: TGTGCCAGCAGTTTGGCCAATCCCTACGAGCAGTACTTC. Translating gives CASSLANPYEQYF.

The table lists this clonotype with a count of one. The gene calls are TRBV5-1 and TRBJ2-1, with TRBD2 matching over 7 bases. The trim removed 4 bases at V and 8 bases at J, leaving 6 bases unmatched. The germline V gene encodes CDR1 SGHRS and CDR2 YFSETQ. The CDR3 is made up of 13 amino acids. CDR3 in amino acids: CASSLGLIDEQFF. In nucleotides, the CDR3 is TGCGCCAGCAGCCTGGGACTAATAGATGAGCAGTTCTTC.

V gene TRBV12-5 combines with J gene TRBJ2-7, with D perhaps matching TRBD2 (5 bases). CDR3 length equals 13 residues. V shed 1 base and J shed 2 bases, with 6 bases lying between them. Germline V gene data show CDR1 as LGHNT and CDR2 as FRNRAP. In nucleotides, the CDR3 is TGTGCTAGTGGTTTGGGGCGGGCCTACGAGCAGTACTTC. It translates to CASGLGRAYEQYF.

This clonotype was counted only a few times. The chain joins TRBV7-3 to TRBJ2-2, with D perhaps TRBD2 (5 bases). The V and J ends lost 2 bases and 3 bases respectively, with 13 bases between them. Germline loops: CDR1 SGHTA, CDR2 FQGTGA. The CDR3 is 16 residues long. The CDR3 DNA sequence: TGTGCCAGCAGCTTATCCTCTGGACTCTACACCGGGGAGCTGTTTTTT. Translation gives CASSLSSGLYTGELFF.

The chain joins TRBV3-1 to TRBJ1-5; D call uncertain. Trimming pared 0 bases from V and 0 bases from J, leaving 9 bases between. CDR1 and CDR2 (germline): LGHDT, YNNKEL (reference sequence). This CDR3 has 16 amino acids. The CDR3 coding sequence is TGTGCCAGCAGCCAAGAACCACTGTATAGCAATCAGCCCCAGCATTTT. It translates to CASSQEPLYSNQPQHF.

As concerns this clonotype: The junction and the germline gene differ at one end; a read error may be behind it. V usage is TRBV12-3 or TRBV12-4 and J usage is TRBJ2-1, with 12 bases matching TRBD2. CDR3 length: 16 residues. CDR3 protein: CASSLAGGPGMSREFF. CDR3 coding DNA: TGTGCCAGCAGTCTAGCGGGAGGGCCAGGGATGTCGCGAGAGTTCTTC.